These 19 T cell receptor beta chains originate from one sample sequenced in a study of T cell responses to AZD1222 COVID-19 vaccine (dated by TCRdb to the early 2020s). The intended sense of this specimen's time point label: baseline before first vaccination. To prepare the library, the immunoSEQ multiplex PCR assay was applied. This is the immuneACCESS table as TCRdb keeps it, with only in-frame sequences that have V and J called. A part of the clones is gone; compared with another copy, unresolved V genes explain less than half, and the rest is unexplained. This sample has 100,000 to 110,000 clones in its table, and around nine tenths of those were observed once. 15% of the sample belongs to the ten largest clones. Source: peripheral blood, taken on day 0 of AZD1222 vaccination. The receptors were gathered from an adult in good health.

The gene calls are TRBV7-8 and TRBJ1-4; D ambiguous. V dropped 2 bases and J dropped 4 bases, with 8 bases sitting between them. The CDR3 runs to 14 residues. Per germline, CDR1 SGHVS and CDR2 FQNEAQ. The CDR3 region is CASSLSGVNEKLFF. The CDR3 coding sequence is TGTGCCAGCAGCTTATCTGGAGTTAATGAAAAACTGTTTTTT.

The chain links TRBV3-1 (or the pseudogene TRBV3-2) to TRBJ2-5; D is possibly TRBD2 (5 bases). Trimming took off 2 bases at V and 2 bases at J, with 9 bases between the two ends. Germline values: CDR1 LGHDT, CDR2 YNNKEL (reference sequence). The CDR3 loop spans 14 amino acids. The CDR3 protein is CASSQRTSQETQYF. The CDR3 DNA follows: TGTGCCAGCAGCCAAAGGACTTCGCAAGAGACCCAGTACTTC.

V gene TRBV15 combines with J gene TRBJ1-1, with 7 bases lining up with TRBD1. CDR1 and CDR2 from the germline V gene are LNHNV and YYDKDF (reference sequence). V shed 3 bases, J shed 0 bases, and the junction held 10 bases outside the gene matches. CDR3 length: 17 amino acids. CDR3 sequence reads: CATSSETGSRMNTEAFF. The CDR3 DNA sequence: TGTGCCACCAGCAGCGAGACAGGGTCGAGAATGAACACTGAAGCTTTCTTT. The full variable domain, completed using reference TRBV15 and TRBJ1-1, is DAMVIQNPRYQVTQFGKPVTLSCSQTLNHNVMYWYQQKSSQAPKLLFHYYDKDFNNEADTPDNFQSRRPNTSFCFLDIRSPGLGDTAMYLCATSSETGSRMNTEAFFGQGTRLTVV.

V gene TRBV6-5 combines with J gene TRBJ1-1; tentatively, D is TRBD1 (5 bases). V was cut by 7 bases and J by 3 bases, with 15 bases left in between. This CDR3 is 14 amino acids long. CDR1 is MNHEY and CDR2 is SVGAGI in the germline V gene. As DNA, the CDR3 is TGTGCCAGCACCAAAGTAAGGGGTTACACTGAAGCTTTCTTT. It yields the protein CASTKVRGYTEAFF.

This chain links TRBV7-9 with TRBJ2-7; 10 bases agree with TRBD1. Per germline, CDR1 SEHNR and CDR2 FQNEAQ (reference sequence). This CDR3 region has 14 residues. Losses at the gene ends were 5 bases for V and 4 bases for J; bases not matched to a gene: 5. CDR3 nucleotides: TGTGCCAGCAGCGATCCGGGACAGGGGTACGAGCAGTACTTC. Translating gives CASSDPGQGYEQYF.

The chain carries TRBV9 and TRBJ1-5; D remains unclear. In germline, CDR1 is SGDLS, CDR2 YYNGEE. The CDR3 is 14 amino acids. V was cut by 3 bases and J by 3 bases, with 10 bases left in between. CDR3 amino acids: CASSESGFNQPQHF. Here the CDR3 DNA reads TGTGCCAGCAGCGAGTCGGGCTTCAATCAGCCCCAGCATTTT.

In its sample, this clone was seen a few times. The chain links TRBV2 to TRBJ2-7, with 7 nucleotides matching TRBD1. Germline loops: CDR1 SNHLY, CDR2 FYNNEI. This CDR3 has 14 residues. The ends lost 7 bases at V and 3 bases at J; junction bases unmatched: 9. For the CDR3, the DNA is TGTGCCAGCACTCGGGACAGCTCGTTCTACGAGCAGTACTTC. Encoded protein: CASTRDSSFYEQYF.

The rearrangement joins TRBV6-1 to TRBJ2-2; D possibly corresponds to TRBD2 (5 bases). The CDR3 has 15 residues. V shed 2 bases and J shed 5 bases, with 12 bases lying between them. The germline CDR1 and CDR2 sequences are MNHNS and SASEGT. CDR3 in DNA: TGTGCCAGCAGTGAAAGACTACCGGTGACCGGGGAGCTGTTTTTT. This codes for CASSERLPVTGELFF.

This clone showed up just once. The chain employs TRBV2 and TRBJ1-2; D call uncertain. Trimming removed 5 bases at V and 6 bases at J, with 10 bases between. This CDR3 spans 12 amino acids. Germline values: CDR1 SNHLY, CDR2 FYNNEI. The CDR3 bases are TGTGCCAGCAGTCGTAGAGGGCATGGCTACACCTTC. Protein: CASSRRGHGYTF.

The V and J genes are TRBV29-1 and TRBJ2-3; D gene ambiguous. V was shortened by 1 base and J by 4 bases, with 12 bases between the two germline ends. The CDR3 extends over 14 amino acids. Germline V gene sequence: CDR1 SQVTM, CDR2 ANQGSEA. DNA for the CDR3: TGCAGCGTTGAAGGGCAGGCTTGGGCAGATACGCAGTATTTT. Amino acids: CSVEGQAWADTQYF.

There are a few counts of this clone. The gene calls are TRBV12-3 or TRBV12-4 and TRBJ2-3; D remains unclear. The ends were cut back, 5 bases at V and 8 bases at J, with 11 bases in the middle. CDR3 length: 12 residues. CDR3 sequence (DNA): TGTGCCAGCAGTAGACTCCGGGTTACGCAGTATTTT. This translates into CASSRLRVTQYF.

The rearrangement joins TRBV7-3 to TRBJ2-7; 8 bases map to TRBD2. The junction had 9 bases not matched to a gene; V was cut back by 5 bases and J by 3 bases. This CDR3 comprises 15 residues. Germline V CDR1 and CDR2: SGHTA, FQGTGA. The CDR3 DNA reads TGTGCCAGCAGCCCCGGAGGAGCGGGGGTCTACGAGCAGTACTTC. Translation: CASSPGGAGVYEQYF. The full variable domain, rest sourced from reference TRBV7-3 and TRBJ2-7, is GAGVSQTPSNKVTEKGKYVELRCDPISGHTALYWYRQSLGQGPEFLIYFQGTGAADDSGLPNDRFFAVRPEGSVSTLKIQRTERGDSAVYLCASSPGGAGVYEQYFGPGTRLTVT.

The chain is built from TRBV5-4 and TRBJ1-2; D remains unclear. The CDR3 consists of 14 residues. V was pared by 2 bases and J by 2 bases, with 10 bases between. Per the germline V gene, CDR1 is SGHNT and CDR2 is YYREEE (reference sequence). The CDR3 DNA is TGTGCCAGCAGCTTTGGGCTGGTGAACTATGGCTACACCTTC. This encodes CASSFGLVNYGYTF.

The J gene is TRBJ2-5, the V gene TRBV5-1; 7 positions match TRBD2. The V segment lost 4 bases and the J segment 1 base; nucleotides outside the gene matches: 7. The CDR3 has 15 residues. CDR1 is SGHRS, CDR2 YFSETQ, per germline. The CDR3 DNA follows: TGCGCCAGCAGCCCTATGGGGAGGGGCCAAGAGACCCAGTACTTC. Residues: CASSPMGRGQETQYF.

The chain combines TRBV14 with TRBJ1-2; D is ambiguous. CDR1 and CDR2 from the germline V gene are SGHDN and FVKESK. Trimming pared 3 bases from V and 4 bases from J, leaving 15 bases between. The CDR3 extends over 15 amino acids. CDR3 in amino acids: CASSHSASIPYGYTF. CDR3 nucleotides: TGTGCCAGCAGCCACTCGGCCAGCATTCCCTATGGCTACACCTTC.

J is TRBJ2-3 and V is TRBV27; 7 bases line up with TRBD1. V was pared by 5 bases and J by 5 bases, with 7 bases of the junction left unmatched. CDR1 and CDR2 (germline): MNHEY, SMNVEV (reference sequence). CDR3 length: 14 amino acids. CDR3: CASSPWTGRDTQYF. The CDR3 DNA sequence: TGTGCCAGCAGTCCCTGGACAGGTCGAGATACGCAGTATTTT.

The rearrangement uses TRBV7-2 and TRBJ1-2, with D maybe TRBD1 (6 bases). Germline CDR1 and CDR2: SGHTA and FQGNSA. The CDR3 spans 17 residues. V lost 5 bases to trimming and J lost 1 base, with 20 bases between them. The CDR3, as DNA: TGTGCCAGCAGCCTGCACCCCCTGGGGGGCCTTAACTATGGCTACACCTTC. Translated: CASSLHPLGGLNYGYTF.

This clone has just one count. V gene TRBV5-4 combines with J gene TRBJ2-7; D might be TRBD1 (5 bases). Germline values: CDR1 SGHNT, CDR2 YYREEE (reference sequence). The CDR3 is made up of 13 amino acids. V lost 4 bases to trimming and J lost 2 bases, with 10 bases between them. The CDR3 coding sequence is TGTGCCAGCAGCCCGGACAACGCCTACGAGCAGTACTTC. This gives the protein CASSPDNAYEQYF.

This clone was counted only a few times. The J gene is TRBJ1-1, the V gene TRBV20-1, with D unclear. The CDR3 is 10 amino acids. Trimming took off 5 bases at V and 5 bases at J, with 6 bases between the two ends. Germline assignment: CDR1 DFQATT and CDR2 SNEGSKA (reference sequence). The CDR3 DNA reads TGCAGTGCTGAGCGTACTGAAGCTTTCTTT. It encodes CSAERTEAFF.